What follows is one T cell receptor (beta chain) and its context. Sequencing used immunoSEQ multiplex PCR; TCRdb keeps in-frame clones, though not all of them. This table has 300,000 or so clones, about 90% appearing once. Participants, 18 to 89 years old, spanned more than 20 US areas. Symptom resolution, clearance, or two negative PCRs marked donors in Cohort 3 as recovered. Germline CDR1 reads MNHEY; CDR2 reads SMNVEV (reference sequence). This CDR3 region has 14 residues. V was clipped by 6 bases and J by 1 base; unmatched bases: 6. This record belongs to a study of blood T cell repertoires in COVID-19. Study overall: T cells, B-cell-depleted T cells, or PBMCs provided the cDNA or gDNA that served as material.

The V gene is TRBV27, the J gene TRBJ2-7; 7 bases map to TRBD1. This receptor was obtained from a woman in her twenties or thirties who had recovered from COVID-19. The sample taken for sequencing was PBMCs or T cells enriched from blood (not recorded which). The CDR3 protein is CASRPGGASYEQYF. The CDR3 DNA sequence: TGTGCCAGCAGACCAGGGGGAGCGTCCTACGAGCAGTACTTC.